Listed here are 28 T cell receptor beta chains from one sample, sequenced in a study of T-cell memory formation after mild COVID-19. MiXCR was run by TCRdb on the 5' RACE reads, yielding one entry per CDR3 protein. The table shows 150,000 to 200,000 distinct CDR3 sequences, with around 13% occurring only once. Source material: PBMCs or a T cell subset sorted from them (not recorded which). All receptors come from an adult woman who had mild COVID-19 (a few samples of this study predate the infection). Cell type and time point are not known.

V usage is TRBV7-8 and J usage is TRBJ2-7, with 7 bases matching TRBD1. The length of the CDR3 is 15 residues. J lost 0 bases, V lost 6 bases, and 8 bases had no gene match. The germline CDR1 and CDR2 sequences are SGHVS and FQNEAQ. The CDR3 DNA reads as TGTGCCAGCAGTTCCCTACAGGGGTCCTCCTACGAGCAGTACTTC. It codes for CASSSLQGSSYEQYF.

This clonotype occurred a few times. The V call is TRBV4-2, the J call TRBJ2-7; 7 bases align to TRBD1. The CDR3 is 16 amino acids. Germline assignment: CDR1 LGHNA and CDR2 YNFKEQ. Trimming at V came to 1 base and at J to 0 bases, leaving 6 bases not matched to a gene. The CDR3 sequence is CASSQGGTVLSYEQYF. The CDR3 nucleotides read TGTGCCAGCAGCCAAGGTGGGACAGTCCTCTCCTACGAGCAGTACTTC.

The V gene is TRBV10-3, the J gene TRBJ2-2; TRBD2 agrees at 11 bases. V was pared by 0 bases and J by 5 bases, with 8 bases of the junction left unmatched. The CDR3 has 18 amino acids. Germline V gives CDR1 ENHRY, CDR2 SYGVKD. The CDR3 nucleotides read TGTGCCATCAGTGAGTCTGTAACTAGCGGGAGACGGACCGGGGAGCTGTTTTTT. Amino acid sequence: CAISESVTSGRRTGELFF.

CDR3 protein: CASSLTGTVNEKLFF. CDR3 nucleotides: TGTGCCAGCAGCTTGACCGGGACGGTTAATGAAAAACTGTTTTTT. J is TRBJ1-4 and V is TRBV7-9, with a possible D match to TRBD1 (5 bases). The CDR3 extends over 15 amino acids. V lost 3 bases and J lost 4, with 12 bases in between. Germline V CDR1 and CDR2: SEHNR, FQNEAQ (reference sequence).

Ten or more counts support this clonotype. The CDR3 spells CATSQPRGNTEAFF. The CDR3 bases are TGTGCCACCTCCCAGCCCAGGGGGAACACTGAAGCTTTCTTT. The chain couples TRBV10-3 to TRBJ1-1, with D possibly being TRBD1 (6 bases). The germline V gene has CDR1 ENHRY and CDR2 SYGVKD. V lost 10 bases and J 1 base, leaving 16 bases between the germline ends. CDR3 length: 14 amino acids.

The rearrangement links TRBV2 to TRBJ2-5; no firm D call. Trimming removed 8 bases from V and 5 bases from J, with 12 bases in between. This CDR3 is built from 12 residues. CDR1 and CDR2 from the germline V gene are SNHLY and FYNNEI. The CDR3: CASGFLRETQYF. Written as DNA, the CDR3 is TGTGCCAGCGGGTTTCTCCGGGAGACCCAGTACTTC.

CDR3 bases: TGTGCCAGCAGTTTAGCAGGGTTCACTGAAGCTTTCTTT. Its protein product is CASSLAGFTEAFF. V is TRBV27 and J is TRBJ1-1; possibly TRBD1 for D (5 bases). CDR3 size: 13 residues. The V and J ends lost 2 bases and 4 bases respectively, with 8 bases between them. Germline CDR1 is MNHEY and CDR2 is SMNVEV (reference sequence).

In its sample, this clonotype was seen a few times. CDR3 coding DNA: TGCGCCAGCAGCTCCGTTCCAGGGGGGAGCACAGATACGCAGTATTTT. As protein: CASSSVPGGSTDTQYF. The gene calls are TRBV5-1 and TRBJ2-3; D perhaps matches TRBD1 (7 bases). V lost 3 bases and J lost 0, with 14 bases in between. The germline V gene encodes CDR1 SGHRS and CDR2 YFSETQ. The CDR3 spans 16 residues.

This clonotype was counted at least ten times. The chain links TRBV4-1 to TRBJ2-5; possibly TRBD1 for D (6 bases). Trimming stripped 3 bases from V and 4 bases from J, with 15 bases between. The CDR3 length is 15 residues. Germline CDR1 reads MGHRA; CDR2 reads YSYEKL. For the CDR3, the DNA is TGCGCCAGCAGCCAGACCCAACAGGGCGTAGAGACCCAGTACTTC. Its protein is CASSQTQQGVETQYF.

This clonotype was seen only a few times. V and J are TRBV29-1 and TRBJ2-1; TRBD2 matches 8 bases. CDR1 is SQVTM and CDR2 is ANQGSEA in the germline V gene. The CDR3 covers 12 residues. V trimming: 7 bases; J trimming: 3 bases; junction bases outside the gene matches: 2. The DNA for the CDR3 is TGCAGCGCCGGGGGGGGCTACAATGAGCAGTTCTTC. Its translation is CSAGGGYNEQFF.

The chain has TRBV6-5 and TRBJ1-2; 7 bases are a match to TRBD1. Germline lookup yields CDR1 MNHEY and CDR2 SVGAGI. The CDR3 loop spans 14 amino acids. V trimming: 2 bases; J trimming: 4 bases; junction bases outside the gene matches: 4. The CDR3 here is CASSYEGQSYGYTF. In nucleotides, the CDR3 is TGTGCCAGCAGTTACGAGGGACAGAGCTATGGCTACACCTTC.

The rearrangement links TRBV5-1 to TRBJ2-7; 11 bases are shared with TRBD2. The germline gives CDR1 SGHRS, CDR2 YFSETQ. The length of the CDR3 is 16 residues. The ends lost 3 bases at V and 8 bases at J; junction bases unmatched: 13. The CDR3: CASSYSNSGRADQQYF. The DNA for the CDR3 is TGCGCCAGCAGCTATTCCAATAGCGGGAGGGCAGATCAGCAGTACTTC.

The table lists this clonotype with a few counts. The rearrangement uses TRBV27 and TRBJ1-2; a possible D gene is TRBD1 (5 bases). Germline V gives CDR1 MNHEY, CDR2 SMNVEV (reference sequence). The CDR3 is made up of 16 amino acids. The germline V and J ends were trimmed by 6 bases and 3 bases, with 20 bases remaining between them. The DNA for the CDR3 is TGTGCCAGCAGGCCCAATACAGGCAATTGGCACTATGGCTACACCTTC. Protein product: CASRPNTGNWHYGYTF.

The rearrangement joins TRBV11-3 to TRBJ2-3; 8 nucleotides match TRBD2. The CDR3 has 13 residues. V lost 6 bases to trimming and J lost 6 bases; unmatched junction nucleotides: 5. Per germline, CDR1 SGHNT and CDR2 YENEEA. CDR3 nucleotides: TGTGCCAGCAGTTCCCCGGGGGGGGATACGCAGTATTTT. This encodes CASSSPGGDTQYF.

J is TRBJ1-2 and V is TRBV27; TRBD1 is a possible D gene (6 bases). This CDR3 is 17 amino acids long. The ends were cut back, 5 bases at V and 4 bases at J, with 23 bases in the middle. Per the germline V gene, CDR1 is MNHEY and CDR2 is SMNVEV (reference sequence). The CDR3 DNA is TGTGCCAGCAGTCCGCAAGGACAGTTCACTGGTGGCTATGGCTACACCTTC. The encoded protein is CASSPQGQFTGGYGYTF.

The V gene is TRBV24-1, the J gene TRBJ1-1, with D perhaps TRBD1 (5 bases). There are 12 residues in the CDR3. The germline V gene has CDR1 KGHDR and CDR2 SFDVKD. Trimming removed 5 bases at V and 4 bases at J, with 7 bases between. The CDR3, as DNA: TGTGCCACCAGTGGGCAGGGCACTGAAGCTTTCTTT. It is translated as CATSGQGTEAFF.

CDR3: CASSFGGETQYF. The CDR3 DNA is TGTGCCAGCAGTTTTGGCGGAGAGACCCAGTACTTC. The rearrangement links TRBV12-3 or TRBV12-4 to TRBJ2-5, with D unresolved. The CDR3 has 12 amino acids. V shed 3 bases and J shed 4 bases, with 6 bases lying between them.

This rearrangement joins TRBV3-1 to TRBJ2-1; 11 nucleotides match TRBD2. CDR1 LGHDT and CDR2 YNNKEL come from the germline V gene (reference sequence). With V trimmed by 6 bases and J by 7 bases, 8 bases remained unmatched. The CDR3 covers 15 residues. CDR3 DNA: TGTGCCAGCAGTCACACTAGCGGGGGATTAAATGAGCAGTTCTTC. Its translation is CASSHTSGGLNEQFF.

V usage is TRBV7-1 and J usage is TRBJ2-1; TRBD1 matches at 10 bases. TRBV7-1 is an ORF for which the function is uncertain. This CDR3 spans 15 amino acids. Trimming took 3 bases from V and 7 from J; bases not matched to a gene: 6. The CDR3 DNA reads as TGTGCCAGCAGCTCGACAGGGGGCCCGGTGAATGAGCAGTTCTTC. This gives the protein CASSSTGGPVNEQFF.

This clonotype occurred a few times. This CDR3 reads CSVGTEYEQYF. In DNA form, the CDR3 reads TGCAGCGTTGGGACAGAATACGAGCAGTACTTC. The chain recombines TRBV29-1 with TRBJ2-7; perhaps TRBD1 as D (6 bases). Germline CDR1 SQVTM, CDR2 ANQGSEA. V was trimmed by 4 bases and J by 4 bases, leaving 8 bases between them. CDR3 length: 11 residues.

The rearrangement links TRBV29-1 to TRBJ1-1; D possibly corresponds to TRBD1 (6 bases). CDR1 and CDR2 (germline): SQVTM, ANQGSEA. The V gene lost 4 bases and the J gene lost 9 bases, with 21 bases spanning the gap. The CDR3 is made up of 14 amino acids. In nucleotides, the CDR3 is TGCAGCGTTGTCTCCACCCGAGGGGGGCCCAAAGCTTTCTTT. Translating gives CSVVSTRGGPKAFF.

This clonotype was recorded many times. J is TRBJ2-3 and V is TRBV5-1; possible D gene TRBD2, 6 bases. The CDR3 is 13 residues long. V was cut by 4 bases and J by 5 bases, with 11 bases left in between. Per the germline V gene, CDR1 is SGHRS and CDR2 is YFSETQ. CDR3 sequence (DNA): TGCGCCAGCAGCCCCGGGGGTGGAGATACGCAGTATTTT. Encoded protein: CASSPGGGDTQYF.

This clonotype showed up just a few times. The genes are TRBV9 and TRBJ2-3; 9 positions match TRBD2. Germline lookup yields CDR1 SGDLS and CDR2 YYNGEE. CDR3 length: 17 amino acids. V lost 4 bases, J lost 5 bases, and 14 bases stayed unmatched. The CDR3, as DNA: TGTGCCAGCAGCTCCCAGGTGGGACTGCGGGAGGGAGATACGCAGTATTTT. Amino acids: CASSSQVGLREGDTQYF.

The rearrangement uses TRBV4-3 and TRBJ2-7, with a possible D match to TRBD2 (5 bases). Deletions cut 1 base from V and 1 base from J, with 11 bases between. The CDR3 runs to 15 residues. Germline values: CDR1 LGHNA, CDR2 YSLEER. The CDR3 DNA is TGCGCCAGCAGCCAAGGAGAGGGCGGTTCCTACGAGCAGTACTTC. Its protein product is CASSQGEGGSYEQYF.

The sample holds many counts of this clonotype. The genes are TRBV11-2 and TRBJ2-5; 8 bases line up with TRBD1. CDR1 SGHAT and CDR2 FQNNGV come from the germline V gene. Losses at the gene ends were 4 bases for V and 6 bases for J; bases not matched to a gene: 4. The CDR3 consists of 13 residues. The CDR3, as DNA: TGTGCCAGCAGCTCAGGGGGCGCGAAGACCCAGTACTTC. Translation gives CASSSGGAKTQYF.

The gene calls are TRBV12-3 or TRBV12-4 and TRBJ2-1, with 7 positions matching TRBD1. J was trimmed by 4 bases and V by 4 bases; bases with no gene match: 7. The CDR3 covers 15 residues. CDR3 amino acids: CASSWEGGGYNEQFF. Written as DNA, the CDR3 is TGTGCCAGCAGTTGGGAAGGGGGCGGATACAATGAGCAGTTCTTC.

There are a few counts of this clonotype. In DNA form, the CDR3 reads TGCGCCAGCAGCTTGGTTCTGGACACCGGGGAGCTGTTTTTT. Encoded protein: CASSLVLDTGELFF. The V and J genes are TRBV5-1 and TRBJ2-2; D gene unclear. Germline assignment: CDR1 SGHRS and CDR2 YFSETQ. The CDR3 consists of 14 residues. V dropped 0 bases and J dropped 3 bases, with 6 bases sitting between them.

This clonotype appeared many times. The chain uses TRBV20-1 and TRBJ2-1; 11 positions agree with TRBD2. V lost 6 bases, J lost 2 bases, and 6 bases stayed unmatched. The CDR3 spans 15 residues. The germline gives CDR1 DFQATT, CDR2 SNEGSKA (reference sequence). CDR3 loop: CSAVIAGGTYNEQFF. DNA of the CDR3: TGCAGTGCCGTAATAGCGGGAGGGACCTACAATGAGCAGTTCTTC.